This TCR beta chain was recovered during a study of T cells after yellow fever vaccination. Study-wide background: For low cell numbers, libraries were made with SMART-Seq v4 Ultra Low Input. Regarding the study as a whole: Some clonotypes were seen in both the CD4 and the CD8 compartments. These made up a small share and likely arose from convergent recombination. Abundant clonotypes from the bulk population could get into FACS-sorted repertoires as contaminants.

Only a few counts were recorded for this clonotype. Its antigen is unknown. A process of 5'RACE template switching, which added a universal primer site and UMIs, was used to make TCR cDNA. TCRdb independently ran MiXCR on the 5' RACE reads; one entry per CDR3 protein. The table includes about 330,000 distinct CDR3 sequences, roughly 3.9% detected once. The source of this sequence is a man between 18 and 35 years old who received the YFV17D yellow fever vaccine. The sample was PBMCs, taken 5 days after the yellow fever booster vaccination.

CDR3 protein: CSAGSGTGYSGNTIYF. The CDR3 coding sequence is TGCAGTGCTGGCTCCGGGACAGGCTACTCTGGAAACACCATATATTTT. The chain combines TRBV20-1 with TRBJ1-3; 8 nucleotides align to TRBD1. The CDR3 is 16 residues long. The J segment lost 0 bases and the V segment lost 5 bases, leaving 9 bases of the junction unmatched. Germline assignment: CDR1 DFQATT and CDR2 SNEGSKA (reference sequence).